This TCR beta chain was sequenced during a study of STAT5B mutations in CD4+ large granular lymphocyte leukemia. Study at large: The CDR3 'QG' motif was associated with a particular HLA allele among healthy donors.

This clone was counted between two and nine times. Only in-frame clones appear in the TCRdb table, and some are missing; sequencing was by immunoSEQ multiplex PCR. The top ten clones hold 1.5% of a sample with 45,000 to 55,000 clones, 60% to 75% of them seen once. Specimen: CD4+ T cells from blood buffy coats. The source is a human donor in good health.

Written as DNA, the CDR3 is TGCGCCAGCAGCCATCTAGCGGGGGGGCTGTCCCCCGGCAATGAGCAGTTCTTC. Residues: CASSHLAGGLSPGNEQFF. The genes are TRBV5-1 and TRBJ2-1, with 12 bases matching TRBD2. V was pared by 4 bases and J by 6 bases, with 14 bases of the junction left unmatched. Germline-derived CDR1 and CDR2 are SGHRS and YFSETQ. This CDR3 spans 18 amino acids. Drawing the rest from reference TRBV5-1 and TRBJ2-1, the complete variable domain is KAGVTQTPRYLIKTRGQQVTLSCSPISGHRSVSWYQQTPGQGLQFLFEYFSETQRNKGNFPGRFSGRQFSNSRSEMNVSTLELGDSALYLCASSHLAGGLSPGNEQFFGPGTRLTVL.